This TCR beta chain originates from a study of cytomegalovirus exposure and HLA in healthy donors. Findings and caveats of the study: Researchers catalogued around 150 TCR beta chains as cytomegalovirus-associated. Reports indicated that the classifier achieved high specificity and sensitivity in diagnosing cytomegalovirus status.

Libraries were prepared by immunoSEQ multiplex PCR; TCRdb keeps only in-frame clonotypes and omits some of them. The sample lists roughly 120,000 clones, more than 75% occurring once. A single count supports this clone. Its specificity is not known. This TCR came from a young woman in good health and CMV-seropositive. The material sequenced was PBMCs.

The chain's CDR3 is CASSSPSGRGPLNTEAFF. The CDR3 coding sequence is TGCGCCAGCAGCTCCCCCTCCGGCAGGGGGCCTTTGAACACTGAAGCTTTCTTT. The V and J genes are TRBV5-1 and TRBJ1-1, with 8 bases aligning to TRBD1. Germline CDR1 reads SGHRS; CDR2 reads YFSETQ. The CDR3 covers 18 residues. J was trimmed by 0 bases and V by 3 bases; bases with no gene match: 13.